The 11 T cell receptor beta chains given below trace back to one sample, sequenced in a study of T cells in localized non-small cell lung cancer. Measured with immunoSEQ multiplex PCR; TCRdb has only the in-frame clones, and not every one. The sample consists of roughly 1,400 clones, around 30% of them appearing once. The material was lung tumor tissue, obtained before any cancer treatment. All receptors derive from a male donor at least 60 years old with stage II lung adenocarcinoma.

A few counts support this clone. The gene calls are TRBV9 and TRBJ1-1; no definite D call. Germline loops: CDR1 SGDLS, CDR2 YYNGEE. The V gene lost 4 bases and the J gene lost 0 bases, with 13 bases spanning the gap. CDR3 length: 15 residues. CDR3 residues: CASSTTGRVNTEAFF. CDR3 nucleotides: TGTGCCAGCAGCACCACCGGCCGTGTGAACACTGAAGCTTTCTTT. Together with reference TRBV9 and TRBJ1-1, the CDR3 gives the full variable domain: DSGVTQTPKHLITATGQRVTLRCSPRSGDLSVYWYQQSLDQGLQFLIQYYNGEERAKGNILERFSAQQFPDLHSELNLSSLELGDSALYFCASSTTGRVNTEAFFGQGTRLTVV.

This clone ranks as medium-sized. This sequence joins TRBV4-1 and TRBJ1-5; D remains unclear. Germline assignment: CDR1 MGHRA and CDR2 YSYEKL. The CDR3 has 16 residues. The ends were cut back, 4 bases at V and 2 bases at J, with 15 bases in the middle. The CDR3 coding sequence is TGCGCCAGCAGCCCCGGGCTGCCCCAGGGCAATCAGCCCCAGCATTTT. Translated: CASSPGLPQGNQPQHF.

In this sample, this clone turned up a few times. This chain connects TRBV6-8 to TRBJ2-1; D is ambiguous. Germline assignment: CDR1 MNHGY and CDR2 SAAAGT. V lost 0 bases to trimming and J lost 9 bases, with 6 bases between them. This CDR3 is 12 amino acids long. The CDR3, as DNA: TGTGCCAGCAGTTACTCGCGTGGTGAGCAGTTCTTC. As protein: CASSYSRGEQFF.

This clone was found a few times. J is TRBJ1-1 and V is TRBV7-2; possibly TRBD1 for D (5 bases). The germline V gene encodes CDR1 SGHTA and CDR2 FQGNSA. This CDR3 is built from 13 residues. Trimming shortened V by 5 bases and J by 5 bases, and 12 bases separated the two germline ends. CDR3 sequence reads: CASSRDSGTEAFF. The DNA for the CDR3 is TGTGCCAGCAGCCGGGACTCCGGGACTGAAGCTTTCTTT.

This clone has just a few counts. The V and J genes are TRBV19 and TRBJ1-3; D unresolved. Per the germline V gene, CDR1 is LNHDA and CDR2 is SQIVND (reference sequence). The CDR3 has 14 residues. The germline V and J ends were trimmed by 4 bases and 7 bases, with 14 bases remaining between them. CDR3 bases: TGTGCCAGTAGTAGCCACAGCCTAGACAACACCATATATTTT. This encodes CASSSHSLDNTIYF.

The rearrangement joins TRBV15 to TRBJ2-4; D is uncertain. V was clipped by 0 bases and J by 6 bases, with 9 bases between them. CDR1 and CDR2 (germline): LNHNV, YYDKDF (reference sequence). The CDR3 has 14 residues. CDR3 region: CATSRDIERNIQYF. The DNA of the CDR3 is TGTGCCACCAGCAGAGATATTGAGAGAAACATTCAGTACTTC.

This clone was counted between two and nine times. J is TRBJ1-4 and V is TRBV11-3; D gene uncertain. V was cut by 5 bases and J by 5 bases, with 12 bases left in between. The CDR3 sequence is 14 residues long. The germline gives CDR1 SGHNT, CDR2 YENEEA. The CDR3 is CASSQGRGNEKLFF. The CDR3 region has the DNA TGTGCCAGCAGCCAAGGGCGTGGGAATGAAAAACTGTTTTTT.

CDR3 sequence: CASSLGRNTGELFF. The CDR3 bases are TGTGCCAGCAGCTTAGGTCGGAACACCGGGGAGCTGTTTTTT. The chain has TRBV11-3 and TRBJ2-2; no definite D call. Germline V gives CDR1 SGHNT, CDR2 YENEEA. This CDR3 is built from 14 residues. V was trimmed by 1 base and J by 1 base, leaving 4 bases between them.

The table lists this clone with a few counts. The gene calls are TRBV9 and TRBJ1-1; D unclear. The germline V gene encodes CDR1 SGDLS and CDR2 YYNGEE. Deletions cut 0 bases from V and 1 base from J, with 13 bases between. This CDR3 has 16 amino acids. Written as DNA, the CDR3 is TGTGCCAGCAGCGTAGGTGGGCTTGGTGGGAACACTGAAGCTTTCTTT. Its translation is CASSVGGLGGNTEAFF.

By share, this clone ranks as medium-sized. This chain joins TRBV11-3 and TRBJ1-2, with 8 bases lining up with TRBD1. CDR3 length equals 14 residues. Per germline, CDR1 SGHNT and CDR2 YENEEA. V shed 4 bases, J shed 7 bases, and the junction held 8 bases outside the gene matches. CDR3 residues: CASSSADREGGYTF. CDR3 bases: TGTGCCAGCAGCTCCGCGGACAGGGAGGGTGGCTACACCTTC.

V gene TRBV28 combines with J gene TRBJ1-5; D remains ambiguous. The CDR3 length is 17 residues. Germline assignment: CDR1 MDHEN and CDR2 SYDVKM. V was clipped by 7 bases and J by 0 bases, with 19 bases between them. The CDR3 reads CASTPSPPRSSNQPQHF. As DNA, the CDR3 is TGTGCCAGCACCCCTTCCCCCCCACGAAGTAGCAATCAGCCCCAGCATTTT.